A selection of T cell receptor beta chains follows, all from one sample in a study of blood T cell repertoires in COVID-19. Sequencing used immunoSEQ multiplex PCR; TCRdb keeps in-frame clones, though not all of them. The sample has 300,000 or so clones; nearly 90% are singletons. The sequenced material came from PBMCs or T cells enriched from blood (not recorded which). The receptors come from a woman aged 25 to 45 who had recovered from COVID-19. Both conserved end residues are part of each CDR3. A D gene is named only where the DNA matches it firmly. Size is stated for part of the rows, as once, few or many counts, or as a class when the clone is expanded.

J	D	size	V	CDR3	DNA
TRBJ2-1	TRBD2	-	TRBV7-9	CASSLPRASGGSYNEQFF	TGTGCCAGCAGCTTACCCCGGGCTAGCGGGGGGTCCTACAATGAGCAGTTCTTC
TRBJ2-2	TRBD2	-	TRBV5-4	CASSRPSGGHTGELFF	TGTGCCAGCAGCAGACCTAGCGGGGGGCACACCGGGGAGCTGTTTTTT
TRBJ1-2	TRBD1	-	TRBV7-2	CASSLRDRDDGYTF	TGTGCCAGCAGCTTACGGGACAGGGATGATGGCTACACCTTC
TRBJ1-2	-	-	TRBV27	CASSSPGGDETF	TGTGCCAGCAGTTCCCCCGGGGGGGACGAAACCTTC
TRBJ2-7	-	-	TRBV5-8	CASSFHKEQYF	TGTGCCAGCAGCTTCCACAAAGAGCAGTACTTC
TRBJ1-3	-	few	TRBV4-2	CASSQEQGPGNTIYF	TGTGCCAGCAGCCAGGAACAGGGTCCTGGAAACACCATATATTTT
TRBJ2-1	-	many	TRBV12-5	CASGPRVLEQFF	TGTGCTAGTGGTCCCAGGGTTCTTGAGCAGTTCTTC
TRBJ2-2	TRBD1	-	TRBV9	CASSAPGQGTPGELFF	TGTGCCAGCAGCGCACCGGGACAGGGGACCCCCGGGGAGCTGTTTTTT
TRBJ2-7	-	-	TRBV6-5	CASTERTGRTYEQYF	TGTGCCAGCACCGAACGAACAGGCCGAACCTACGAGCAGTACTTC
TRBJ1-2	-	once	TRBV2	CASSEMRGSSSYGYTF	TGTGCCAGCAGTGAGATGCGGGGATCATCGAGCTATGGCTACACCTTC
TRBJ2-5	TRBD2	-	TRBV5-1	CASSARGLAGQETQYF	TGCGCCAGCAGCGCCCGGGGACTAGCGGGGCAAGAGACCCAGTACTTC
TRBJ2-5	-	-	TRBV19	CASSFDSRVETQYF	TGTGCCAGTAGTTTTGACAGTAGGGTGGAGACCCAGTACTTC
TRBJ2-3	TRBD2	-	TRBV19	CASSPGGSGGTDTQYF	TGTGCCAGTAGTCCCGGGGGGAGCGGGGGCACAGATACGCAGTATTTT
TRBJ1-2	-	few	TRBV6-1	CASSEAGEAYTF	TGTGCCAGCAGTGAAGCGGGTGAGGCCTACACCTTC
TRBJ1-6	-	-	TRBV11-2	CASSLDRSYNSPLHF	TGTGCCAGCAGCTTAGACAGATCATATAATTCACCCCTCCACTTT
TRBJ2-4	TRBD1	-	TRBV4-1	CASSPDRATGGKNIQYF	TGCGCCAGCAGCCCGGACAGGGCGACAGGGGGCAAAAACATTCAGTACTTC
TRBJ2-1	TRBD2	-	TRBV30	CAWSQSGGGHEQFF	TGTGCCTGGAGTCAGAGCGGGGGGGGCCATGAGCAGTTCTTC
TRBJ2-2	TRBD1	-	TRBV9	CASRDDRGRSTGELFF	TGTGCCAGCAGAGATGACAGGGGGCGAAGTACCGGGGAGCTGTTTTTT
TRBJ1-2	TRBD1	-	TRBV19	CASSEGQGGFGYGYTF	TGTGCCAGCAGCGAAGGACAGGGAGGTTTCGGCTATGGCTACACCTTC
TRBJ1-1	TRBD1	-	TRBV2	CASSVTGGARTEAFF	TGTGCCAGCAGTGTCACAGGGGGCGCGAGGACTGAAGCTTTCTTT
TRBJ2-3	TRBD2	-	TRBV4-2	CASSQDLTSGGTDTQYF	TGTGCCAGCAGCCAAGATTTGACTAGCGGGGGCACAGATACGCAGTATTTT
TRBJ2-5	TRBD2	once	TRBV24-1	CATSPSGGSGTQYF	TGTGCCACCAGTCCCAGCGGGGGGTCCGGGACCCAGTACTTC